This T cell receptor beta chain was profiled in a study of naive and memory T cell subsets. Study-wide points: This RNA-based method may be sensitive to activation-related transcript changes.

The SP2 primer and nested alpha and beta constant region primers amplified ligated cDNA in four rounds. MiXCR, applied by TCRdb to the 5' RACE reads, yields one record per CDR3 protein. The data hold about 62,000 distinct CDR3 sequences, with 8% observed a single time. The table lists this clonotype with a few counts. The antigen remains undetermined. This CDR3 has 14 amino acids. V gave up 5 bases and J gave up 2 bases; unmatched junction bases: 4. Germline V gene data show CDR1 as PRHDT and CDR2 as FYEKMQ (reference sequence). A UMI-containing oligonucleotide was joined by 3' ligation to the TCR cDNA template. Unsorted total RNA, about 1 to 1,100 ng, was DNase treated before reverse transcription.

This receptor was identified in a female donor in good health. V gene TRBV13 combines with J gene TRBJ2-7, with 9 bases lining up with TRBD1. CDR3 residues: CASSIGTGPYEQYF. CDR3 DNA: TGTGCCAGCAGCATTGGGACAGGGCCCTACGAGCAGTACTTC.